This T cell receptor (beta chain) stems from a study of cytomegalovirus exposure and HLA in healthy donors. The wider study: The roughly 110 validation repertoires matched the approximately 700 first-cohort repertoires in platform, a later analysis reported. The study, taken as a whole, reports: For most TCR sequences rarity was the rule, although some public TCRs occurred in many donors.

Germline V lookup: CDR1 SGDLS, CDR2 YYNGEE. The CDR3 runs to 14 residues. Trimming pared 4 bases from V and 2 bases from J, leaving 10 bases between. Of note for this clone: Its antigen remains unknown.

Assay: immunoSEQ multiplex PCR; the TCRdb copy retains only in-frame clones and omits some. The data contain more than 120,000 clones, about 87% of them singletons. The receptor was derived from a young man in good health and CMV-seropositive. The J gene is TRBJ2-1, the V gene TRBV9; D is uncertain. Sequenced material: PBMCs. CDR3 bases: TGTGCCAGCAGCCCGAGAGGTACCTACAATGAGCAGTTCTTC. Its translation is CASSPRGTYNEQFF.